This is a list of T cell receptor beta chains from one sample in a study of T cell repertoires in cytomegalovirus infection. TCRdb re-called the reads through MiXCR, storing one row per CDR3 protein. The data contain around 800,000 distinct CDR3 sequences, 32% of them seen just once; the ten biggest clones take up roughly 12%. What these receptors recognize is not known. Sequenced here: cultured CD8+ T cells from PBMCs, sampled from culture after CMV antigen stimulation. Source of these receptors: a human donor in good health (CMV status not recorded). Some clones in this sample may be carry-over from other donors' samples. Each CDR3 is given with its conserved first and last residue. D genes are given only for firm matches. Size values are once, few and many counts, or a class for expanded clones, and some rows have none.

size	J	V	D	CDR3	DNA
few	TRBJ1-5	TRBV20-1	NA	CSARGPEHINQPQHF	TGCAGTGCTAGAGGTCCAGAACATATCAATCAGCCCCAGCATTTT
NA	TRBJ2-5	TRBV7-9	NA	CASSATGTAETQYF	TGTGCCAGCAGCGCTACAGGGACGGCGGAGACCCAGTACTTC
NA	TRBJ2-2	TRBV6-1	NA	CASWQPQGGELFF	TGTGCCAGCTGGCAGCCGCAGGGCGGGGAGCTGTTTTTT
many	TRBJ2-6	TRBV7-9	NA	CASSLGPTGSGANVLTF	TGTGCCAGCAGCTTAGGACCCACAGGGTCTGGGGCCAACGTCCTGACTTTC
few	TRBJ1-6	TRBV6-5	NA	CASRNNSPLHF	TGTGCCAGCAGAAATAATTCACCCCTCCACTTT
NA	TRBJ1-1	TRBV7-9	TRBD1	CASSPLGGTNTEAFF	TGTGCCAGCAGCCCCTTAGGGGGCACTAACACTGAAGCTTTCTTT
once	TRBJ1-5	TRBV6-2/TRBV6-3	TRBD1	CASSLTGVSQPQHF	TGTGCCAGCAGCCTAACAGGGGTGAGTCAGCCCCAGCATTTT
NA	TRBJ2-1	TRBV19	NA	CASSIRHSSYNERFF	TGTGCCAGTAGTATACGGCACAGCTCCTACAATGAGCGGTTCTTC
few	TRBJ2-3	TRBV6-2/TRBV6-3	NA	CASSWDPTPADTQYF	TGTGCCAGCAGTTGGGACCCGACACCGGCAGATACGCAGTATTTT
many	TRBJ2-1	TRBV24-1	TRBD1	CATSDPGTGNNEQFF	TGTGCCACCAGTGATCCCGGGACAGGGAACAATGAGCAGTTCTTC
few	TRBJ2-3	TRBV7-8	NA	CASSWEGALSTDTQYF	TGTGCCAGCAGCTGGGAGGGGGCGCTAAGCACAGATACGCAGTATTTT
NA	TRBJ2-1	TRBV7-8	TRBD2	CASSTSSGHLDEQFF	TGTGCCAGCAGCACCTCTAGCGGTCACTTAGATGAGCAGTTCTTC
NA	TRBJ2-3	TRBV6-1	NA	CASVALEADTQYF	TGTGCCAGCGTCGCCCTAGAAGCAGATACGCAGTATTTT
few	TRBJ2-7	TRBV6-6	NA	CASSYSLGPSYEQYF	TGTGCCAGCAGTTACTCTCTGGGACCCTCTTACGAGCAGTACTTC
few	TRBJ2-1	TRBV7-9	TRBD1	CASSTGTGNYNEQFF	TGTGCCAGCAGCACGGGGACAGGGAATTACAATGAGCAGTTCTTC
NA	TRBJ1-6	TRBV11-2	NA	CASSFWTSSYNSPLHF	TGTGCCAGCAGCTTTTGGACAAGTTCCTATAATTCACCCCTCCACTTT
once	TRBJ2-3	TRBV27	TRBD2	CASSQYSGGAPDTQYF	TGTGCCAGCAGTCAGTATAGCGGGGGGGCTCCAGATACGCAGTATTTT
NA	TRBJ2-7	TRBV20-1	NA	CSARDVKGLGWEQYF	TGCAGTGCTAGAGATGTTAAGGGCCTCGGGTGGGAGCAGTACTTC
NA	TRBJ1-2	TRBV7-6	TRBD1	CASSYRDRGPGGYGYTF	TGTGCCAGCAGCTATCGGGACAGGGGTCCGGGAGGCTATGGCTACACCTTC
few	TRBJ2-5	TRBV20-1	TRBD2	CSARESAAEGGLLRETQYF	TGCAGTGCTAGAGAATCCGCGGCCGAGGGAGGGTTGTTGAGAGAGACCCAGTACTTC
few	TRBJ2-5	TRBV15	NA	CATSDSDYPQETQYF	TGTGCCACCAGCGATTCGGACTACCCACAAGAGACCCAGTACTTC
few	TRBJ2-5	TRBV7-6	NA	CASSPTRDGQETQYF	TGTGCCAGCAGCCCCACGCGTGACGGACAAGAGACCCAGTACTTC
few	TRBJ1-5	TRBV12-3/TRBV12-4	NA	CASRLGGEYSNQPQHF	TGTGCCAGCCGTCTTGGGGGCGAATATAGCAATCAGCCCCAGCATTTT
NA	TRBJ1-1	TRBV13	NA	CASSLGGVDEAFF	TGTGCCAGCAGCTTAGGAGGGGTGGATGAAGCTTTCTTT
NA	TRBJ1-1	TRBV4-1	NA	CASSQVGTGRGDLPYTEAFF	TGCGCCAGCAGCCAAGTCGGAACTGGACGGGGGGACCTACCCTACACTGAAGCTTTCTTT
NA	TRBJ2-1	TRBV7-2	NA	CASSLVLRGVGEQFF	TGTGCCAGCAGCTTAGTATTGAGGGGAGTGGGTGAGCAGTTCTTC
many	TRBJ2-3	TRBV27	TRBD1	CASSFEGEQGAPYGTQYF	TGTGCCAGCAGTTTTGAGGGGGAACAGGGGGCACCCTATGGTACGCAGTATTTT
NA	TRBJ2-2	TRBV11-1	TRBD1	CASRITGAGGELFF	TGTGCCAGCAGGATAACAGGGGCTGGCGGGGAGCTGTTTTTT
NA	TRBJ1-5	TRBV24-1	NA	CATSDRDVSPQHF	TGTGCCACCAGTGATCGGGACGTATCGCCCCAGCATTTT
NA	TRBJ1-4	TRBV7-8	NA	CASRFSPGLTTNEKLFF	TGTGCCAGCAGATTCTCTCCGGGACTCACAACTAATGAAAAACTGTTTTTT
many	TRBJ2-1	TRBV12-3/TRBV12-4	TRBD2	CASSPLAGSYNEQFF	TGTGCCAGCAGCCCACTAGCGGGGTCCTACAATGAGCAGTTCTTC
few	TRBJ1-2	TRBV7-9	NA	CATGESNYGYTF	TGTGCAACGGGGGAGTCTAACTATGGCTACACCTTC
few	TRBJ1-1	TRBV5-4	NA	CATWTENTEAFF	TGTGCCACTTGGACCGAGAACACTGAAGCTTTCTTT
NA	TRBJ2-5	TRBV11-2	NA	CASSAGLLGDQETQYF	TGTGCCAGCAGCGCAGGGCTTTTGGGGGACCAAGAGACCCAGTACTTC
NA	TRBJ2-7	TRBV4-2	TRBD2	CASSQEWRGGEEQYF	TGTGCCAGCAGCCAAGAATGGCGGGGGGGTGAGGAGCAGTACTTC
few	TRBJ1-1	TRBV4-1	NA	CASSQDKSGYTEAFF	TGCGCCAGCAGCCAAGATAAATCGGGGTACACTGAAGCTTTCTTT
NA	TRBJ1-1	TRBV20-1	NA	CSARVEMLGTEAFF	TGCAGTGCTAGAGTAGAAATGCTAGGCACTGAAGCTTTCTTT
many	TRBJ2-3	TRBV7-6	NA	CASSLRPLSADTQYF	TGTGCCAGCAGCTTAAGGCCACTCAGCGCAGATACGCAGTATTTT